Presented here are 16 T cell receptor beta chains from one specimen sequenced in a study of cytomegalovirus exposure and HLA in healthy donors. Researchers ran the PCR with 60 Vbeta and 13 Jbeta primers. Using immunoSEQ multiplex PCR, the repertoire was profiled, and TCRdb retains in-frame clones only, with some absent. The sample holds about 160,000 clones; around 74% are singletons and the top ten take around 2%. The specimen sequenced was PBMCs. The source of these receptors is a female donor in good health and CMV-seronegative.

A note on this clone: The junction does not match germline at one end; this may be a read error. Here the CDR3 reads CASSLVGLGSDEQYF. DNA of the CDR3: TGCGCCAGCAGCTTGGTAGGACTAGGCTCCGACGAGCAGTACTTC. This sequence joins TRBV5-1 and TRBJ2-7; 7 bases are a match to TRBD2. Germline CDR1 is SGHRS and CDR2 is YFSETQ. The CDR3 consists of 15 residues.

This clone has only one observation. The same CDR3 can be traced to other DNA sequences in this sample. The chain employs TRBV13 and TRBJ1-2; D not resolved. This CDR3 is built from 14 residues. The V end lost 5 bases, the J end lost 5 bases, and 15 bases lay between the germline ends. Germline V gives CDR1 PRHDT, CDR2 FYEKMQ (reference sequence). CDR3 DNA: TGTGCCAGCAGCCTAGCACGGGGAGGGTATGGCTACACCTTC. Translation gives CASSLARGGYGYTF.

This clone was observed once. The J gene is TRBJ2-5, the V gene TRBV6-1, with 7 nucleotides matching TRBD1. This CDR3 has 15 residues. The V gene end was trimmed by 2 bases and the J gene end by 1 base; junction bases not matched to a gene: 4. The germline V gene has CDR1 MNHNS and CDR2 SASEGT. CDR3 sequence reads: CASSENRGIQETQYF. CDR3 nucleotides: TGTGCCAGCAGTGAAAACAGGGGCATCCAAGAGACCCAGTACTTC.

This clone came up once. The chain combines TRBV4-1 with TRBJ1-6, with a possible D match to TRBD1 (6 bases). V shed 4 bases and J shed 4 bases, with 29 bases lying between them. CDR1 and CDR2 (germline): MGHRA, YSYEKL. The CDR3 extends over 21 amino acids. This chain's CDR3 is CASSPQPAGGSGGRYNSPLHF. The CDR3 coding sequence is TGCGCCAGCAGCCCTCAACCGGCCGGGGGTTCGGGGGGGCGATATAATTCACCCCTCCACTTT.

The V and J genes are TRBV27 and TRBJ2-1, with a weak D call TRBD2 (5 bases). The CDR3 loop spans 16 amino acids. Germline V gene sequence: CDR1 MNHEY, CDR2 SMNVEV (reference sequence). V dropped 7 bases and J dropped 4 bases, with 20 bases sitting between them. CDR3 in DNA: TGTGCCAGCACACCTGGATGGGGAGAAAAATACAATGAGCAGTTCTTC. It codes for CASTPGWGEKYNEQFF.

The rearrangement links TRBV4-2 to TRBJ1-5; D might be TRBD1 (5 bases). V was shortened by 0 bases and J by 5 bases, with 11 bases between the two germline ends. CDR3 size: 15 residues. Germline CDR1 is LGHNA and CDR2 is YNFKEQ. The CDR3 DNA reads as TGTGCCAGCAGCCAAGATTGGGGCAGGGATCAGCCCCAGCATTTT. Residues: CASSQDWGRDQPQHF.

The chain carries TRBV18 and TRBJ1-2; D uncertain. This CDR3 is built from 18 residues. V shed 3 bases and J shed 2 bases, with 22 bases lying between them. CDR1 is KGHSH and CDR2 is LQKENI in the germline V gene. The CDR3 sequence: CASSPLTPRQRGNYGYTF. The CDR3 DNA follows: TGTGCCAGCTCACCTTTAACGCCTAGACAAAGAGGGAACTATGGCTACACCTTC.

The V call is TRBV10-3, the J call TRBJ2-4, with 10 bases that match TRBD1. The CDR3 contains 16 residues. The germline V gene has CDR1 ENHRY and CDR2 SYGVKD. After removal of 5 bases from V and 1 base from J, the junction contained 5 bases not matched to a gene. The CDR3 reads CAISSGTGDAKNIQYF. In DNA form, the CDR3 reads TGTGCCATCAGTTCCGGGACAGGGGACGCCAAAAACATTCAGTACTTC.

CDR3 residues: CSVQFQGSSYEQYF. The CDR3 DNA follows: TGCAGCGTTCAGTTCCAGGGGAGCTCCTACGAGCAGTACTTC. The rearrangement joins TRBV29-1 to TRBJ2-7; tentatively, D is TRBD1 (6 bases). V lost 5 bases, J lost 0 bases, and 14 bases lay in between. The CDR3 sequence is 14 residues long. The germline CDR1 and CDR2 sequences are SQVTM and ANQGSEA.

The rearrangement uses TRBV6-1 and TRBJ1-5; 10 bases agree with TRBD1. The V and J ends lost 5 bases and 5 bases, in that order; junction bases with no gene match: 3. Germline V gene sequence: CDR1 MNHNS, CDR2 SASEGT. The CDR3 loop spans 14 amino acids. The CDR3 DNA reads as TGTGCCAGCAGTCCGACAGGGGGCTATCAGCCCCAGCATTTT. Translated: CASSPTGGYQPQHF.

The rearrangement uses TRBV19 and TRBJ2-1; 7 positions match TRBD2. This CDR3 is 13 amino acids long. The junction had 4 bases not matched to a gene; V was cut back by 5 bases and J by 6 bases. Germline V gene sequence: CDR1 LNHDA, CDR2 SQIVND (reference sequence). CDR3 coding DNA: TGTGCCAGTAGTTCGGGACTACGCAATGAGCAGTTCTTC. Protein: CASSSGLRNEQFF. Variable domain in full (rest from reference TRBV19 and TRBJ2-1): DGGITQSPKYLFRKEGQNVTLSCEQNLNHDAMYWYRQDPGQGLRLIYYSQIVNDFQKGDIAEGYSVSREKKESFPLTVTSAQKNPTAFYLCASSSGLRNEQFFGPGTRLTVL.

The genes are TRBV7-9 and TRBJ2-7; no clear D. This CDR3 spans 12 amino acids. The V end was cut by 5 bases, the J end by 3 bases, with 8 bases between. Germline loops: CDR1 SEHNR, CDR2 FQNEAQ (reference sequence). The CDR3 loop is CASSQRYYEQYF. The CDR3 DNA reads as TGTGCCAGCAGCCAACGGTACTACGAGCAGTACTTC.

J is TRBJ2-3 and V is TRBV9; 8 bases are shared with TRBD2. Trimming took 0 bases from V and 6 from J; bases not matched to a gene: 15. From germline, CDR1 is SGDLS and CDR2 YYNGEE. The CDR3 consists of 18 residues. The CDR3 here is CASSVAYSGVGALDTQYF. The CDR3 nucleotides read TGTGCCAGCAGCGTAGCGTATAGCGGGGTAGGGGCTCTGGATACGCAGTATTTT. Full variable domain (remainder filled in from reference TRBV9 and TRBJ2-3): DSGVTQTPKHLITATGQRVTLRCSPRSGDLSVYWYQQSLDQGLQFLIQYYNGEERAKGNILERFSAQQFPDLHSELNLSSLELGDSALYFCASSVAYSGVGALDTQYFGPGTRLTVL.

The chain is built from TRBV6-1 and TRBJ2-1, with 7 bases that match TRBD2. Germline V lookup: CDR1 MNHNS, CDR2 SASEGT. J lost 0 bases, V lost 5 bases, and 4 bases had no gene match. CDR3 size: 15 residues. The CDR3 bases are TGTGCCAGCAGTAAGAGCGGGATCTCCTACAATGAGCAGTTCTTC. Amino acids: CASSKSGISYNEQFF.

This CDR3 is CASSEAGRDYGYTF. CDR3 DNA sequence: TGTGCCAGCAGTGAAGCAGGGAGGGATTATGGCTACACCTTC. The gene calls are TRBV2 and TRBJ1-2; D gene uncertain. CDR1 is SNHLY, CDR2 FYNNEI, per germline. This CDR3 comprises 14 residues. V was trimmed by 0 bases and J by 5 bases, leaving 10 bases between them.

This rearrangement joins TRBV5-1 to TRBJ2-7, with D tentatively TRBD2 (6 bases). V lost 0 bases to trimming and J lost 2 bases, with 9 bases between them. The germline CDR1 and CDR2 sequences are SGHRS and YFSETQ. CDR3 length: 14 amino acids. In DNA, the CDR3 is TGCGCCAGCAGCTTGGGACTAGGTACCTACGAGCAGTACTTC. This codes for CASSLGLGTYEQYF.